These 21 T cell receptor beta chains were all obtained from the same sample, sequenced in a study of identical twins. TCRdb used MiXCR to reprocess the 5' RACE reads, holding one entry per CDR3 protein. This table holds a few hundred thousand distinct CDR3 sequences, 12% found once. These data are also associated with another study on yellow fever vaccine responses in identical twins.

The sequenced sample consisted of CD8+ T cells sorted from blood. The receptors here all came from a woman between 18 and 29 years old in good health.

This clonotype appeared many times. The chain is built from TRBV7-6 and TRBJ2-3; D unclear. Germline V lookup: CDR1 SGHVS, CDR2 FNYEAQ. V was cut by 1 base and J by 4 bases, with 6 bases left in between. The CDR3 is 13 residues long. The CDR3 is CASSLEVADTQYF. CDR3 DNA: TGTGCCAGCAGCTTAGAGGTGGCAGATACGCAGTATTTT.

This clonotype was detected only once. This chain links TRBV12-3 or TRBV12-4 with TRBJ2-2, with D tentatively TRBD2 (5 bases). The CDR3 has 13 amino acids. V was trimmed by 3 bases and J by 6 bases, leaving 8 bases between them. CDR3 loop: CASSFGKAGELFF. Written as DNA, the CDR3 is TGTGCCAGCAGTTTCGGGAAGGCCGGGGAGCTGTTTTTT.

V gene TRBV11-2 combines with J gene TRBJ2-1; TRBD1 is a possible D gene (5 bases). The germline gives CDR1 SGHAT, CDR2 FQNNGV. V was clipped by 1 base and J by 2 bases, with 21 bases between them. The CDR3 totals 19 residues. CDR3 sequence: CASSLGSGLITLTYNEQFF. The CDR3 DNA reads TGTGCCAGCAGCTTAGGGTCAGGGCTGATCACGTTAACCTACAATGAGCAGTTCTTC.

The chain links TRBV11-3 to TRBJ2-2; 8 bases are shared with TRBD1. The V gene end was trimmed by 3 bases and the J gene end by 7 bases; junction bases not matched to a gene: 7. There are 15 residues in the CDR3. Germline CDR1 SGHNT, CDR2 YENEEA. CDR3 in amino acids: CASSFWQGAGGELFF. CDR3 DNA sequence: TGTGCCAGCAGCTTTTGGCAGGGGGCCGGCGGGGAGCTGTTTTTT.

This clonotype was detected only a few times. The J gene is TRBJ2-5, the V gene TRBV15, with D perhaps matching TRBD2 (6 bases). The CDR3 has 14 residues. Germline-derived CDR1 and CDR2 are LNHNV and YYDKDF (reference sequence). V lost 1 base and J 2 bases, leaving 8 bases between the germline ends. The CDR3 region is CATSRVGTQETQYF. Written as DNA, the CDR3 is TGTGCCACCAGCAGAGTCGGGACTCAAGAGACCCAGTACTTC.

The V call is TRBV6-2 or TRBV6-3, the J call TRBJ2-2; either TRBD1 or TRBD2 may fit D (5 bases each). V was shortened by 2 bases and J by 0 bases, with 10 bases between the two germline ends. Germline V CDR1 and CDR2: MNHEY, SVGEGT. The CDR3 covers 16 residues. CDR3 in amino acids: CASSYGPGPNTGELFF. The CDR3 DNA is TGTGCCAGCAGTTACGGTCCGGGGCCGAACACCGGGGAGCTGTTTTTT.

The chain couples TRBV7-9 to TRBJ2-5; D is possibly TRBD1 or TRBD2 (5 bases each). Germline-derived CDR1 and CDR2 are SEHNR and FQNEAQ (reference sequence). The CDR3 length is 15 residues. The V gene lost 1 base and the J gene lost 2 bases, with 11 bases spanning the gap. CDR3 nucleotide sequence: TGTGCCAGCAGCTTAGTTTCGGGGCGGCAAGAGACCCAGTACTTC. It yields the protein CASSLVSGRQETQYF.

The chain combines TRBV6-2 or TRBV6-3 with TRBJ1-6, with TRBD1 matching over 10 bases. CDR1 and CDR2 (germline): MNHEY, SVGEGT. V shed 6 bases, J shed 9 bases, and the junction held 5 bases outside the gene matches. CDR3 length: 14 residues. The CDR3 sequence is CASSPGTGASPLHF. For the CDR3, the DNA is TGTGCCAGCAGCCCCGGGACAGGGGCTTCACCCCTCCACTTT.

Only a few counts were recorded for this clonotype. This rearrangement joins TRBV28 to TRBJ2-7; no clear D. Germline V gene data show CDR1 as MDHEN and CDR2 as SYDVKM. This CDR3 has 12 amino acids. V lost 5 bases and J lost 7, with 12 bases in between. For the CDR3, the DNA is TGTGCCAGCAGTACCCCCGGGTGGGAGCAGTACGTC. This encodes CASSTPGWEQYV.

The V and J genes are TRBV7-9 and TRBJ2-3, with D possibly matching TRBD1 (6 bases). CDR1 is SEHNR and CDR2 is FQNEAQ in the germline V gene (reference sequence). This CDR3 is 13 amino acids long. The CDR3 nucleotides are TGTGTGGTTGAGGGGGTTATTGCAGATACGCAGTATTTT. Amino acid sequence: CVVEGVIADTQYF.

The CDR3 DNA sequence: TGTGCCAGCAGTTACGGGCAGAAATACTACGAGCAGTACTTC. Protein sequence: CASSYGQKYYEQYF. The chain is built from TRBV6-5 and TRBJ2-7; D not resolved. There are 14 residues in the CDR3. Germline assignment: CDR1 MNHEY and CDR2 SVGAGI. Trimming shortened V by 2 bases and J by 3 bases, and 11 bases separated the two germline ends.

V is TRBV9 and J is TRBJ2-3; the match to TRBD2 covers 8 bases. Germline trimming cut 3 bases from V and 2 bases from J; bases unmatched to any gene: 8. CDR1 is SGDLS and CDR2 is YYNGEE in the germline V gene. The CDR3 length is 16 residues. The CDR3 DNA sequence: TGTGCCAGCAGCGAGCTCCGGGGGGGGACCACAGATACGCAGTATTTT. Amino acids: CASSELRGGTTDTQYF.

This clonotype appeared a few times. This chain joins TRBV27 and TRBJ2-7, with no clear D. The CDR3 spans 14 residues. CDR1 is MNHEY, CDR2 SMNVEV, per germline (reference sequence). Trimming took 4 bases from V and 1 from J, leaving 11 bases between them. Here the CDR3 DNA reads TGTGCCAGCAGTTCCGACTTTGGTTCCTACGAGCAGTACTTC. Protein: CASSSDFGSYEQYF.

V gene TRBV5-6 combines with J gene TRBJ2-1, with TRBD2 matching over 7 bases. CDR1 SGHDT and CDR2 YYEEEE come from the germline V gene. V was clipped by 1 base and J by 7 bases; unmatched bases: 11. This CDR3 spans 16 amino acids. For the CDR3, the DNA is TGTGCCAGCAGCTTGTGGGAGGGCGTCGGGCTGAATGAGCAGTTCTTC. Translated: CASSLWEGVGLNEQFF. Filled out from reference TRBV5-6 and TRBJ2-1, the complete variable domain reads DAGVTQSPTHLIKTRGQQVTLRCSPKSGHDTVSWYQQALGQGPQFIFQYYEEEERQRGNFPDRFSGHQFPNYSSELNVNALLLGDSALYLCASSLWEGVGLNEQFFGPGTRLTVL.

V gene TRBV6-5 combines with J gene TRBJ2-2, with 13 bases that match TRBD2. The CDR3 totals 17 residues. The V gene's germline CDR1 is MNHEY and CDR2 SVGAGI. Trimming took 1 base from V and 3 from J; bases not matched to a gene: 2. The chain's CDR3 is CASSYYGLAGDTGELFF. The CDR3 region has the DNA TGTGCCAGCAGTTACTACGGACTAGCGGGAGACACCGGGGAGCTGTTTTTT.

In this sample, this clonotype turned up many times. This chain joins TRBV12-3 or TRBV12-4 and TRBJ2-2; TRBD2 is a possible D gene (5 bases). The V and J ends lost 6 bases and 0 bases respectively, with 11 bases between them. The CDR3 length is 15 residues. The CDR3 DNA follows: TGTGCCAGCAGCGGGGTCCTCTCGAACACCGGGGAGCTGTTTTTT. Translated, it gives CASSGVLSNTGELFF.

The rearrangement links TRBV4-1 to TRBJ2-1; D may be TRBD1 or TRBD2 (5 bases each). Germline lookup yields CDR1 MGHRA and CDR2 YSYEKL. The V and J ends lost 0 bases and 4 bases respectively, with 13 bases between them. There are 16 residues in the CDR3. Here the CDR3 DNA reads TGCGCCAGCAGCCAAGATGCCGGGACCAGATACAATGAGCAGTTCTTC. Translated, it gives CASSQDAGTRYNEQFF.

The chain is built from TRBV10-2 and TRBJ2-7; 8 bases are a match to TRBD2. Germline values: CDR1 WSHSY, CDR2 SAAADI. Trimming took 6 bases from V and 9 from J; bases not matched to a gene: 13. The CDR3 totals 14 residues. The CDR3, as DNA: TGCGCCAGCAGACCGGGACTAGGCCCTTGGGGGCAGTACTTC. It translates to CASRPGLGPWGQYF.

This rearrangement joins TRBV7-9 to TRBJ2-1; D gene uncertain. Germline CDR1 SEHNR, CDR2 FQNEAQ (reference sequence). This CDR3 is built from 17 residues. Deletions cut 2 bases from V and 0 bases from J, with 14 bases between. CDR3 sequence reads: CASSLPQARFSYNEQFF. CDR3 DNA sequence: TGTGCCAGCAGCTTACCGCAGGCGAGGTTCTCCTACAATGAGCAGTTCTTC.

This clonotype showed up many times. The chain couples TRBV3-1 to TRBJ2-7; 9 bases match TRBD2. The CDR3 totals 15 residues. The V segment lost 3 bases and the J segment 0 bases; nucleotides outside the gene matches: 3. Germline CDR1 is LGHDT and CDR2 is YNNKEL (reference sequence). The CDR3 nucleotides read TGTGCCAGCAGCCAGGCACTAGCGGGCTCCTACGAGCAGTACTTC. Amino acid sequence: CASSQALAGSYEQYF.

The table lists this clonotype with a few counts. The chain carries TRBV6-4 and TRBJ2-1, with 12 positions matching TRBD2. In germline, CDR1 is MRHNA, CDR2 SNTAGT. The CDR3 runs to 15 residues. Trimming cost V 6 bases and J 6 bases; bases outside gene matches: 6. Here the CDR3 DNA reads TGTGCCAGCAGCCCTCTAGCGGGGGGGGTCAATGAGCAGTTCTTC. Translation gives CASSPLAGGVNEQFF.